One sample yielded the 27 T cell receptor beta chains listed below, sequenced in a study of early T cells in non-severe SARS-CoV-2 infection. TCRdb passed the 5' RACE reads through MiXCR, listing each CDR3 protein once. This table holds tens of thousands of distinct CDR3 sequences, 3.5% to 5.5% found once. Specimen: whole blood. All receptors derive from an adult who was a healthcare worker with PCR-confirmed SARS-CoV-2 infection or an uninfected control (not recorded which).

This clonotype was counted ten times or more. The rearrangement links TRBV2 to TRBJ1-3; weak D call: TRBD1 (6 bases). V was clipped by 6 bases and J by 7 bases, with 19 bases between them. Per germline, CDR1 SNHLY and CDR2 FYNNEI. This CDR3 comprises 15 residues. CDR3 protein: CASRTTGSSSNTIYF. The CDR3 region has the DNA TGTGCCAGCAGAACCACAGGGTCGTCGTCGAACACCATATATTTT.

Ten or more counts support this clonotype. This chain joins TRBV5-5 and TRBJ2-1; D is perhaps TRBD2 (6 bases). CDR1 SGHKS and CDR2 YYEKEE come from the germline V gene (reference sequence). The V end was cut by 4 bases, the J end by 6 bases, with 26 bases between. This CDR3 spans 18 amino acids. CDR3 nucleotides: TGTGCCAGCAGCGTCCGGGCCCAGGACTACCCCATTAGCAATGAGCAGTTCTTC. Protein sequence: CASSVRAQDYPISNEQFF.

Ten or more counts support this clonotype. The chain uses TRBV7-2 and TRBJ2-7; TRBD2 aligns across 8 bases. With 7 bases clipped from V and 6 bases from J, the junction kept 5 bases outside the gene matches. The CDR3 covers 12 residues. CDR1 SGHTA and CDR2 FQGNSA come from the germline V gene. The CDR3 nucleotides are TGTGCCAGCAAGCGGGAGAATTCCGAGCAGTACTTC. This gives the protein CASKRENSEQYF.

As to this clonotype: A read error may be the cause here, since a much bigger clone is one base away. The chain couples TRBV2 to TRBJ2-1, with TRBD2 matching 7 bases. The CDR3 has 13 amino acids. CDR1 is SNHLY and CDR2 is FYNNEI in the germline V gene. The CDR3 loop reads CACRREELSEQFF. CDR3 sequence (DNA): TGTGCCTGCAGACGGGAGGAATTGAGTGAGCAGTTCTTC.

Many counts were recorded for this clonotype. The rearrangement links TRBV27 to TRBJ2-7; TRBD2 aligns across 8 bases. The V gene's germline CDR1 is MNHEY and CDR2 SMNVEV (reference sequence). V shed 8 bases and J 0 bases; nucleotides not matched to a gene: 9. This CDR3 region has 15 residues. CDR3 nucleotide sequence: TGTGCCAGCGGGACTTCCAGCGGGAGCTCCTACGAGCAGTACTTC. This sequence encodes CASGTSSGSSYEQYF.

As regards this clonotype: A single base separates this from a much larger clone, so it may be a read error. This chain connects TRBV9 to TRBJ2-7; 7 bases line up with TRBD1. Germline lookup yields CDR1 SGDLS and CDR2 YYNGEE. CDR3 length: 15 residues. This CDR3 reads CASSVATRGRHELYF. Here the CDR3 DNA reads TGTGCCAGCAGCGTAGCGACGAGGGGGCGGCACGAGCTGTACTTC.

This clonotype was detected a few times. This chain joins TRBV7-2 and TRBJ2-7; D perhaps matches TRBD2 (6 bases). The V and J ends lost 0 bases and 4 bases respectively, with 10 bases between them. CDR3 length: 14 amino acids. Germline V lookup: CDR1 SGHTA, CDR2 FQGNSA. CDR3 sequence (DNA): TGTGCCAGCAGCTTAGCCCCAGGGAGGTACGAGCAGTACTTC. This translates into CASSLAPGRYEQYF.

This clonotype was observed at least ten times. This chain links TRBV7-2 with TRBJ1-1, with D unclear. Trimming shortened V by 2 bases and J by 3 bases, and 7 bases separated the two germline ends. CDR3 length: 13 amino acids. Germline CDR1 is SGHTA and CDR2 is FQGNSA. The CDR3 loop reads CASSLSKHTEAFF. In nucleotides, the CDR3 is TGTGCCAGCAGCTTATCCAAGCACACTGAAGCTTTCTTT.

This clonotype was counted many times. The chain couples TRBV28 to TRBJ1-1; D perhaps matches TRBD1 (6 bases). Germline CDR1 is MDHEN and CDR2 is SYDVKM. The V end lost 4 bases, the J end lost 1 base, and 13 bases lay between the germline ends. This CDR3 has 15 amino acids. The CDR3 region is CASSWGDRTNTEAFF. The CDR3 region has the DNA TGTGCCAGCAGTTGGGGCGACAGGACGAACACTGAAGCTTTCTTT.

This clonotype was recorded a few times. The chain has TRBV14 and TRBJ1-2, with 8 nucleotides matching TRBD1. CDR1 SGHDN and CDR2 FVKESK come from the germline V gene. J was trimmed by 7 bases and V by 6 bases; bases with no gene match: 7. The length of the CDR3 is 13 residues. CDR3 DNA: TGTGCCAGCAGAGGACAGGGACATAGTGGCTACACCTTC. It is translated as CASRGQGHSGYTF.

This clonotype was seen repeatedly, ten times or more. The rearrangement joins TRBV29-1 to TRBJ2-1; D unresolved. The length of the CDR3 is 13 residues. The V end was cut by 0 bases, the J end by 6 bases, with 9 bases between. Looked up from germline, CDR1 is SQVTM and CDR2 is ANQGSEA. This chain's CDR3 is CSVEDHEGNEQFF. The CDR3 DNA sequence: TGCAGCGTTGAAGACCATGAAGGCAATGAGCAGTTCTTC.

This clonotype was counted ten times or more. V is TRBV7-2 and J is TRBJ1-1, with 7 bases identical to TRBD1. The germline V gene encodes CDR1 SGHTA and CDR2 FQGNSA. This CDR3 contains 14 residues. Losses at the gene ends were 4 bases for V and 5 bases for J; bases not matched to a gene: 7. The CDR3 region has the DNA TGTGCCAGCAGCTCACAGGGGCGCGGTACTGAAGCTTTCTTT. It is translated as CASSSQGRGTEAFF.

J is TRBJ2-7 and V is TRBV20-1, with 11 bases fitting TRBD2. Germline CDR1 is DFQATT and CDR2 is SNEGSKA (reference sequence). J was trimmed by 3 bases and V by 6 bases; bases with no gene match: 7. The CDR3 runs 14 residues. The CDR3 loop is CSATDSGRVYEQYF. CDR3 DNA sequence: TGCAGTGCGACGGATAGCGGGAGGGTCTACGAGCAGTACTTC.

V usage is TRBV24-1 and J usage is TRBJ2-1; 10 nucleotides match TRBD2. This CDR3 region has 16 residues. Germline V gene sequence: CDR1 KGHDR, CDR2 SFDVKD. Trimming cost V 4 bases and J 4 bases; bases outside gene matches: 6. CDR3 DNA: TGTGCCACCAGTGAGCCTAGCGGGAGCGGATACAATGAGCAGTTCTTC. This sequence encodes CATSEPSGSGYNEQFF.

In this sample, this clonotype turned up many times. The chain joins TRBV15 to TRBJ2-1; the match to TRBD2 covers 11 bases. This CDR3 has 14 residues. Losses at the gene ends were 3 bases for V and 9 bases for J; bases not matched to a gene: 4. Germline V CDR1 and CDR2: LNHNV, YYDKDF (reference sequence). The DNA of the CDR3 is TGTGCCACCAGCAGCACTAGCGGGAGCTCTGAGCAGTTCTTC. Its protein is CATSSTSGSSEQFF.

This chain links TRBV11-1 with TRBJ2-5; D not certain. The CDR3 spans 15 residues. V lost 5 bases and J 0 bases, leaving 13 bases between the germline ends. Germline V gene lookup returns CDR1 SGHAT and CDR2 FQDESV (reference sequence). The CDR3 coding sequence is TGTGCCAGCAGCCCCCTTGGACGGGACCAAGAGACCCAGTACTTC. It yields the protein CASSPLGRDQETQYF.

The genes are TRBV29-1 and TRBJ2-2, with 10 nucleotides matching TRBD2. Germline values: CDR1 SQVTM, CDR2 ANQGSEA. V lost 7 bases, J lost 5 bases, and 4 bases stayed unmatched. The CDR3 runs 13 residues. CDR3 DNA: TGCAGCGGAAGGACTAGCGGTACCGGGGAGCTGTTTTTT. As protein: CSGRTSGTGELFF.

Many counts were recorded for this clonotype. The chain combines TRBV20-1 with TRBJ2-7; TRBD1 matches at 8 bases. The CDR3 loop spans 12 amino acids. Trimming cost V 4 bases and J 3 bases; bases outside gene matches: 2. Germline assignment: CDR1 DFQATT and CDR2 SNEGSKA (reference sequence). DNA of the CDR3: TGCAGTGCTACGGGACAGGTCTACGAGCAGTACTTC. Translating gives CSATGQVYEQYF.

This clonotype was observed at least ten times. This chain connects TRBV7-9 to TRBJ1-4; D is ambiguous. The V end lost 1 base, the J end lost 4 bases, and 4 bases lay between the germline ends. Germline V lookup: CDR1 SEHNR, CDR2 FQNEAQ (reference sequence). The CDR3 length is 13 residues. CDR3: CASSLGGNEKLFF. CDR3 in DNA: TGTGCCAGCAGCTTAGGCGGTAATGAAAAACTGTTTTTT. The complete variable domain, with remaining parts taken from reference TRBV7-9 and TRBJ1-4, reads DTGVSQNPRHKITKRGQNVTFRCDPISEHNRLYWYRQTLGQGPEFLTYFQNEAQLEKSRLLSDRFSAERPKGSFSTLEIQRTEQGDSAMYLCASSLGGNEKLFFGSGTQLSVL.

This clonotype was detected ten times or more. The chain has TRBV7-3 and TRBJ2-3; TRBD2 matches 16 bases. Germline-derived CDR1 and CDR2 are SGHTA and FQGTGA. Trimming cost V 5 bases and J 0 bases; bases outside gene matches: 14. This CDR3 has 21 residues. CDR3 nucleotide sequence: TGTGCCAGCAGCGCAAAACCGGGACTAGCGGGAGGGCCGGGAAGCACAGATACGCAGTATTTT. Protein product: CASSAKPGLAGGPGSTDTQYF.

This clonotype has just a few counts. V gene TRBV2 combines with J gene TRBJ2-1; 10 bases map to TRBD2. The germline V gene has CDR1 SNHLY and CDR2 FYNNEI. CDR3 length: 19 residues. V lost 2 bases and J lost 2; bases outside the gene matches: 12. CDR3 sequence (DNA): TGTGCCAGCAGTGAATGGGGGGGTAGGCTAGCGGGAGCCTACAATGAGCAGTTCTTC. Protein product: CASSEWGGRLAGAYNEQFF.

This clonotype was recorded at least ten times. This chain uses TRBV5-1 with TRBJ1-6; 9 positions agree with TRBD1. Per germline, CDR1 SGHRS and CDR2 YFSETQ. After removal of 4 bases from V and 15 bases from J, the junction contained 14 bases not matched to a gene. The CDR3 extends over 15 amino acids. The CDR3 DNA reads TGCGCCAGCAGCATAGAGGGACAGGGTGCCGGGCGCCTCCACTTT. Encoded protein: CASSIEGQGAGRLHF.

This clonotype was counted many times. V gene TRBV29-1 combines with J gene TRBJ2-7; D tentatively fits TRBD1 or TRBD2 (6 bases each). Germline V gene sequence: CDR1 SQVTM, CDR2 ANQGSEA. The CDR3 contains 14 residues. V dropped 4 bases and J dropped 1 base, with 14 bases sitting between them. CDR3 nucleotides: TGCAGCGTTGGGTCCAGGGGAGGATCCTACGAGCAGTACTTC. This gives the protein CSVGSRGGSYEQYF.

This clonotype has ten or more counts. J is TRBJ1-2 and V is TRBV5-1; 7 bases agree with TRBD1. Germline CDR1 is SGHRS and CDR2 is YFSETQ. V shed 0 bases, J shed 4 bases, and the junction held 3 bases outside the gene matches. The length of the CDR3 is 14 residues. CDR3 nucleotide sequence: TGCGCCAGCAGCTTGGGACAGGGAATCTATGGCTACACCTTC. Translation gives CASSLGQGIYGYTF.

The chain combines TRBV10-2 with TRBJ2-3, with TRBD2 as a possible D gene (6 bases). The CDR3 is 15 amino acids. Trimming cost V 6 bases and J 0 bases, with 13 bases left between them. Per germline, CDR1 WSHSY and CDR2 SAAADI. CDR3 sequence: CASSRTSYSTDTQYF. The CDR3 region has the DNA TGCGCCAGCAGCCGCACTAGCTATAGCACAGATACGCAGTATTTT.

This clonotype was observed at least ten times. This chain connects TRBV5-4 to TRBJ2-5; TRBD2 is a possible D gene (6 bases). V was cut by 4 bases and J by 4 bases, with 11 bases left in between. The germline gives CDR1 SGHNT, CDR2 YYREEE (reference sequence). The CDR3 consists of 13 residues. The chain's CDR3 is CASSLSGGETQYF. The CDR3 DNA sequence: TGTGCCAGCAGCCTGTCCGGGGGAGAGACCCAGTACTTC.

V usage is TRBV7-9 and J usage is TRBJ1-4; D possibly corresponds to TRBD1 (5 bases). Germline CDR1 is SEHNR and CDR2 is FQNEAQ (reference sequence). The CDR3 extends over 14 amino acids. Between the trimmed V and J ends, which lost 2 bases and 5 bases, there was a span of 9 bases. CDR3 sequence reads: CASSLWGLNEKLFF. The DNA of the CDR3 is TGTGCCAGCAGCTTATGGGGCCTGAATGAAAAACTGTTTTTT. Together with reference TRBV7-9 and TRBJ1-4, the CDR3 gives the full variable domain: DTGVSQNPRHKITKRGQNVTFRCDPISEHNRLYWYRQTLGQGPEFLTYFQNEAQLEKSRLLSDRFSAERPKGSFSTLEIQRTEQGDSAMYLCASSLWGLNEKLFFGSGTQLSVL.